One and the same sample provided the 15 T cell receptor beta chains below, sequenced in a study of blood T cells in healthy people across ages. A J-beta primer mix and a sample-barcoded 5' primer were used in a second PCR of roughly 7 to 12 cycles. TCRdb re-called the 5' RACE reads with MiXCR, one entry per CDR3 protein. The table lists 1.5 million to 2 million distinct CDR3 sequences, approximately 50% of them singletons, with roughly 2% in the top ten. Sequencing was performed on blood. The source of these receptors is a woman aged 35 to 49 in good health.

The genes are TRBV7-2 and TRBJ2-5; 11 bases match TRBD1. The germline V gene has CDR1 SGHTA and CDR2 FQGNSA. CDR3 size: 16 residues. V shed 5 bases and J 4 bases; nucleotides not matched to a gene: 9. CDR3 residues: CASSPRPGTGGETQYF. In DNA, the CDR3 is TGTGCCAGCAGCCCCAGACCCGGGACAGGGGGAGAGACCCAGTACTTC. Drawing the rest from reference TRBV7-2 and TRBJ2-5, the complete variable domain is GAGVSQSPSNKVTEKGKDVELRCDPISGHTALYWYRQSLGQGLEFLIYFQGNSAPDKSGLPSDRFSAERTGGSVSTLTIQRTQQEDSAVYLCASSPRPGTGGETQYFGPGTRLLVL.

This clonotype was observed a few times. The gene calls are TRBV6-5 and TRBJ2-5; TRBD1 aligns across 7 bases. From germline, CDR1 is MNHEY and CDR2 SVGAGI. V was clipped by 0 bases and J by 2 bases; unmatched bases: 3. The CDR3 loop spans 15 amino acids. The CDR3 nucleotides read TGTGCCAGCAGTTACTCGGGGACAGCTCAAGAGACCCAGTACTTC. It codes for CASSYSGTAQETQYF.

The chain is built from TRBV28 and TRBJ2-5, with TRBD1 matching 8 bases. CDR3 length: 14 amino acids. V dropped 8 bases and J dropped 4; count of bases not matched to a gene: 9. Looked up from germline, CDR1 is MDHEN and CDR2 is SYDVKM. CDR3 amino acids: CASSEDRDRETQYF. For the CDR3, the DNA is TGTGCCAGCTCAGAGGACAGGGATCGAGAGACCCAGTACTTC. The full variable domain, with the rest looked up from reference TRBV28 and TRBJ2-5, is DVKVTQSSRYLVKRTGEKVFLECVQDMDHENMFWYRQDPGLGLRLIYFSYDVKMKEKGDIPEGYSVSREKKERFSLILESASTNQTSMYLCASSEDRDRETQYFGPGTRLLVL.

This rearrangement joins TRBV20-1 to TRBJ2-7; 11 bases agree with TRBD1. Germline CDR1 reads DFQATT; CDR2 reads SNEGSKA (reference sequence). V shed 7 bases and J 5 bases; nucleotides not matched to a gene: 7. The CDR3 loop spans 13 amino acids. The DNA of the CDR3 is TGCAGTGAAACGGGACAGGGGGACGACGAGCAGTACTTC. This codes for CSETGQGDDEQYF.

The V gene is TRBV5-5, the J gene TRBJ2-5; 7 bases align to TRBD2. CDR1 is SGHKS and CDR2 is YYEKEE in the germline V gene (reference sequence). Germline trimming cut 0 bases from V and 1 base from J; bases unmatched to any gene: 6. The CDR3 consists of 16 residues. The CDR3 DNA follows: TGTGCCAGCAGCTTGGGTCAGGGCGGGGGCCAAGAGACCCAGTACTTC. As protein: CASSLGQGGGQETQYF.

This clonotype occurred a few times. The CDR3 loop is CSALTGDTDTQYF. CDR3 bases: TGCAGTGCTTTGACAGGGGACACAGATACGCAGTATTTT. V gene TRBV20-1 combines with J gene TRBJ2-3; 8 bases are a match to TRBD1. Germline V lookup: CDR1 DFQATT, CDR2 SNEGSKA (reference sequence). With 5 bases clipped from V and 2 bases from J, the junction kept 3 bases outside the gene matches. The CDR3 covers 13 residues.

This clonotype was seen a few times. The chain is built from TRBV6-1 and TRBJ2-7; no clear D. Germline CDR1 reads MNHNS; CDR2 reads SASEGT. This CDR3 contains 14 residues. The V and J ends lost 1 base and 4 bases respectively, with 11 bases between them. Here the CDR3 reads CASSEEIDFYEQYF. The DNA for the CDR3 is TGTGCCAGCAGTGAAGAGATTGATTTTTACGAGCAGTACTTC.

The V and J genes are TRBV9 and TRBJ1-1; 9 bases align to TRBD1. This CDR3 contains 15 residues. Germline-derived CDR1 and CDR2 are SGDLS and YYNGEE. V gave up 3 bases and J gave up 4 bases; unmatched junction bases: 7. CDR3 sequence reads: CASSEEDRGGTEAFF. The CDR3 DNA follows: TGTGCCAGCAGCGAGGAGGACAGGGGAGGCACTGAAGCTTTCTTT.

Turning to this clonotype: This likely came from a read error, as a far larger clone is one base away. V gene TRBV4-1 combines with J gene TRBJ2-3; D is unresolved. Between the trimmed V and J ends, which lost 0 bases and 5 bases, there was a span of 3 bases. This CDR3 comprises 12 residues. CDR1 is MGHRA and CDR2 is YSYEKL in the germline V gene. CDR3 nucleotide sequence: TGCGCCAGCAGCCAAGATATAGATACGCAGTATTTT. Translating it yields CASSQDIDTQYF.

A remark on this clonotype: The junction and the germline gene differ at one end; a read error may be behind it. This chain links TRBV27 with TRBJ2-1; D possibly corresponds to TRBD1 (6 bases). The length of the CDR3 is 16 residues. CDR1 is MNHEY, CDR2 SMNVEV, per germline (reference sequence). The CDR3 reads CASCGQPISSYSEQFF. CDR3 nucleotides: TGTGCCAGCTGTGGACAGCCCATAAGCTCCTACAGTGAGCAGTTCTTC.

The V call is TRBV5-1, the J call TRBJ1-1, with a possible D match to TRBD1 (5 bases). In germline, CDR1 is SGHRS, CDR2 YFSETQ. The CDR3 has 16 residues. Trimming removed 2 bases from V and 1 base from J, with 15 bases in between. In DNA, the CDR3 is TGCGCCAGCAGCTTAACTAGCGGGGCCCCGAACACTGAAGCTTTCTTT. Translating it yields CASSLTSGAPNTEAFF. Based on the CDR3 plus reference TRBV5-1 and TRBJ1-1, the full variable domain is KAGVTQTPRYLIKTRGQQVTLSCSPISGHRSVSWYQQTPGQGLQFLFEYFSETQRNKGNFPGRFSGRQFSNSRSEMNVSTLELGDSALYLCASSLTSGAPNTEAFFGQGTRLTVV.

This clonotype has just a few counts. This sequence joins TRBV27 and TRBJ2-5, with 9 bases lining up with TRBD2. The CDR3 length is 14 residues. Germline V lookup: CDR1 MNHEY, CDR2 SMNVEV (reference sequence). Trimming removed 6 bases from V and 10 bases from J; junction bases left unmatched: 12. The CDR3 protein is CASRDVGRGGIQYF. Written as DNA, the CDR3 is TGTGCCAGCAGAGATGTAGGGCGGGGGGGGATCCAGTACTTC.

J is TRBJ1-1 and V is TRBV14; D is uncertain. Germline assignment: CDR1 SGHDN and CDR2 FVKESK. V lost 0 bases and J 5 bases, leaving 4 bases between the germline ends. This CDR3 spans 12 amino acids. The chain's CDR3 is CASSQDITEAFF. CDR3 nucleotides: TGTGCCAGCAGCCAAGATATTACTGAAGCTTTCTTT.

This chain joins TRBV4-2 and TRBJ1-5; tentatively, D is TRBD1 (5 bases). V was trimmed by 3 bases and J by 1 base, leaving 13 bases between them. CDR3 length: 16 residues. Germline V gene sequence: CDR1 LGHNA, CDR2 YNFKEQ. Here the CDR3 reads CASSHGTHESNQPQHF. The DNA of the CDR3 is TGTGCCAGCAGCCATGGGACTCATGAGAGCAATCAGCCCCAGCATTTT.

The chain joins TRBV7-2 to TRBJ1-2; D is uncertain. V lost 5 bases, J lost 13 bases, and 14 bases lay in between. In germline, CDR1 is SGHTA, CDR2 FQGNSA. This CDR3 contains 11 residues. DNA of the CDR3: TGTGCCAGCAGCCAGGACCGGTTCGGCACCTTC. Translation: CASSQDRFGTF.